The source of this T cell receptor beta chain is a study of blood T cell repertoires in COVID-19. Overall study: T cells, B-cell-depleted T cells, or PBMCs supplied cDNA or gDNA.

This CDR3 has 16 residues. Germline CDR1 is MNHEY and CDR2 is SVGEGT. The V and J ends lost 6 bases and 3 bases respectively, with 18 bases between them. Sequencing used immunoSEQ multiplex PCR; TCRdb keeps in-frame clones, though not all of them. Of under 150,000 clones listed, about 85% are singletons. The V gene is TRBV6-2 or TRBV6-3, the J gene TRBJ2-1; weak D call: TRBD1 (5 bases). Sequencing was done on a sample of peripheral blood. The sequence was collected from a human donor in a cohort sampled during active COVID-19. The chain's CDR3 is CASSKGTRQGYNEQFF. Written as DNA, the CDR3 is TGTGCCAGCAGCAAAGGTACAAGGCAGGGCTACAATGAGCAGTTCTTC.